Below, 9 T cell receptor beta chains from the same sample are listed, as sequenced in a study of OX40 agonist ivuxolimab in advanced cancers. TCRdb keeps only in-frame clones here, not all; method: immunoSEQ multiplex PCR. The sample lists about 80,000 clones, around 86% occurring once. The material was CD4+ or CD8+ T cells sorted from blood, obtained in a trial of the OX40 agonist ivuxolimab. These receptors were taken from an adult with an advanced solid tumor such as melanoma, head and neck, liver or kidney cancer.

The chain couples TRBV5-1 to TRBJ2-3; D possibly corresponds to TRBD2 (6 bases). Germline loops: CDR1 SGHRS, CDR2 YFSETQ. CDR3 size: 14 residues. V lost 6 bases to trimming and J lost 2 bases, with 13 bases between them. CDR3 sequence: CASTTGDLTDTQYF. The CDR3 nucleotides are TGCGCCAGCACCACGGGGGACCTCACAGATACGCAGTATTTT.

The genes are TRBV5-4 and TRBJ1-4, with 7 positions matching TRBD1. J gave up 7 bases and V 4 bases, and 7 bases lay outside the gene matches. Germline assignment: CDR1 SGHNT and CDR2 YYREEE (reference sequence). CDR3 length: 14 amino acids. This CDR3 reads CASSDTGDSEKLFF. CDR3 bases: TGTGCCAGCAGCGACACAGGGGATAGTGAAAAACTGTTTTTT.

The CDR3 DNA follows: TGCGCCAGCAGCCAAACTAGGACAGGGGCGTCCTACCGTTCCACCGTCCTGACTTTC. This encodes CASSQTRTGASYRSTVLTF. This chain uses TRBV4-1 with TRBJ2-6; 9 bases are a match to TRBD1. Germline assignment: CDR1 MGHRA and CDR2 YSYEKL. Trimming at V came to 2 bases and at J to 12 bases, leaving 20 bases not matched to a gene. This CDR3 has 19 residues.

J is TRBJ2-3 and V is TRBV21-1; the D segment call TRBD1 is taken from the table without a DNA check. TRBV21-1 is a known pseudogene. This CDR3 comprises 17 residues. Here the CDR3 reads CASSILTYRGRVYTQYF. The CDR3 nucleotides are TGTGCCAGCAGCATTCTTACCTACAGGGGCCGCGTGTATACGCAGTATTTT.

The rearrangement uses TRBV18 and TRBJ2-7; D not certain. The CDR3 spans 14 residues. Germline loops: CDR1 KGHSH, CDR2 LQKENI. V lost 0 bases, J lost 5 bases, and 11 bases lay in between. In nucleotides, the CDR3 is TGTGCCAGCTCACCACCGTCGCCTAACAACGAGCAGTACTTC. Translated: CASSPPSPNNEQYF.

J is TRBJ1-2 and V is TRBV11-2; 7 nucleotides align to TRBD1. Germline loops: CDR1 SGHAT, CDR2 FQNNGV. The CDR3 length is 15 residues. V dropped 0 bases and J dropped 4; count of bases not matched to a gene: 5. DNA for the CDR3: TGTGCCAGCAGCTTAGACCCCCGGGACAGCTATGGCTACACCTTC. It translates to CASSLDPRDSYGYTF.

The chain is built from TRBV5-5 and TRBJ1-1, with 9 nucleotides matching TRBD1. The CDR3 is 17 residues long. CDR1 SGHKS and CDR2 YYEKEE come from the germline V gene (reference sequence). Unmatched junction bases numbered 7, after V lost 0 bases and J lost 1 base. Here the CDR3 DNA reads TGTGCCAGCAGCTTGGAGTCTGTGGGACAGGGGAACACTGAAGCTTTCTTT. This translates into CASSLESVGQGNTEAFF.

J is TRBJ2-1 and V is TRBV28, with 14 positions matching TRBD2. Unmatched junction bases numbered 0, after V lost 8 bases and J lost 9 bases. CDR1 MDHEN and CDR2 SYDVKM come from the germline V gene. The CDR3 extends over 12 amino acids. The CDR3 sequence: CASGLAGGEQFF. The CDR3 DNA sequence: TGTGCCAGCGGACTAGCGGGAGGTGAGCAGTTCTTC.

The chain joins TRBV7-9 to TRBJ2-1; a weak D match, TRBD2 (5 bases). The CDR3 totals 15 residues. Trimming left V 5 bases short and J 4 bases short, with 15 bases between. Germline V CDR1 and CDR2: SEHNR, FQNEAQ (reference sequence). The CDR3: CASSPPGVIYNEQFF. DNA for the CDR3: TGTGCCAGCAGCCCACCCGGGGTGATATACAATGAGCAGTTCTTC.